This T cell receptor (beta chain) was captured in a study of blood T cell repertoires in COVID-19. Turning to the study itself: Samples taken during acute and convalescent COVID-19 were collected in the United States, Italy and Spain. T cells, B-cell-depleted T cells, or PBMCs provided the cDNA or gDNA that served as material.

V lost 8 bases and J lost 0, with 15 bases in between. Germline CDR1 SGHNT, CDR2 YYREEE (reference sequence). This CDR3 is built from 14 residues. Assay: immunoSEQ multiplex PCR; the TCRdb copy retains only in-frame clones and omits some. The repertoire holds 290,000 or so clones, with more than 75% as singletons. This clonotype originated in a man between 65 and 85 years old with acute or convalescent COVID-19. The source material was peripheral blood. The V call is TRBV5-4, the J call TRBJ2-7; D unresolved. The CDR3 loop is CASQLDKSSYEQYF. DNA of the CDR3: TGTGCCAGTCAGCTTGACAAGAGCTCCTACGAGCAGTACTTC.